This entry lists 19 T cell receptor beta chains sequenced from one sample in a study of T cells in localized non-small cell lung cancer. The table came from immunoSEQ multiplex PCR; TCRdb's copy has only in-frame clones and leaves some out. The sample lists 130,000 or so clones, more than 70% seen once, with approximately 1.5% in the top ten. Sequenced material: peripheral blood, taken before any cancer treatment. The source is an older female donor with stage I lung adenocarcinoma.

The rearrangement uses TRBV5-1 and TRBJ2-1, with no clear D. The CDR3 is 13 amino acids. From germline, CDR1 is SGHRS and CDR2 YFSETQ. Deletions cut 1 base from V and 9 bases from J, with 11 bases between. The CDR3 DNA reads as TGCGCCAGCAGCTTGTTTCCGCCCGGTGAGCAGTTCTTC. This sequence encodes CASSLFPPGEQFF.

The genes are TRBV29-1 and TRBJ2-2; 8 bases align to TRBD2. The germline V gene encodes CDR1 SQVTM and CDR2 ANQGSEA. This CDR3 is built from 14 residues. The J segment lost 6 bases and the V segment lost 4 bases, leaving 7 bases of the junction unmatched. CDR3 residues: CSVGIREGPGELFF. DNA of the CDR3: TGCAGCGTTGGTATCCGGGAGGGTCCCGGGGAGCTGTTTTTT.

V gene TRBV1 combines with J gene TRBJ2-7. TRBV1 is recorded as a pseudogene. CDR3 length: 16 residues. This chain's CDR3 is CTSRPLSLNWTYEQYF. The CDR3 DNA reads TGCACCAGCAGGCCCTTGAGTTTGAATTGGACCTACGAGCAGTACTTC.

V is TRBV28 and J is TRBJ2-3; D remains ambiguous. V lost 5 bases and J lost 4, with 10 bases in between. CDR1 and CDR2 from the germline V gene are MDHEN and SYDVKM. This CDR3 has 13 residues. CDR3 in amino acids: CASSPQQSDTQYF. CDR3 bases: TGTGCCAGCAGTCCACAACAGTCAGATACGCAGTATTTT.

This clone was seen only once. The CDR3 loop is CASSLNRLGYTF. The CDR3 DNA sequence: TGTGCCAGCAGTCTGAACCGCTTAGGCTACACCTTC. The chain joins TRBV28 to TRBJ1-2; D uncertain. From germline, CDR1 is MDHEN and CDR2 SYDVKM. With 5 bases removed from V and 8 bases from J, the gap between germline ends came to 12 bases. There are 12 residues in the CDR3.

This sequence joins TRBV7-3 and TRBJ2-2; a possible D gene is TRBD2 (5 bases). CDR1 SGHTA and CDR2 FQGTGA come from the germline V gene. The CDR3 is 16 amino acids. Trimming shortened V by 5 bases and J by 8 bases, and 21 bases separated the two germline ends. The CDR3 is CASSRVLAPPLGELFF. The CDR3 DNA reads TGTGCCAGCAGCCGGGTTCTAGCCCCTCCCCTGGGGGAGCTGTTTTTT.

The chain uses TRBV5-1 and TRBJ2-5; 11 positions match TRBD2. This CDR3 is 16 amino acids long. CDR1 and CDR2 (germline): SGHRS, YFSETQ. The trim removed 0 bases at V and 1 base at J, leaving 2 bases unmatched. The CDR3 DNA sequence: TGCGCCAGCAGCTTGGCCCTAGCGGGAGGCCAAGAGACCCAGTACTTC. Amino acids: CASSLALAGGQETQYF.

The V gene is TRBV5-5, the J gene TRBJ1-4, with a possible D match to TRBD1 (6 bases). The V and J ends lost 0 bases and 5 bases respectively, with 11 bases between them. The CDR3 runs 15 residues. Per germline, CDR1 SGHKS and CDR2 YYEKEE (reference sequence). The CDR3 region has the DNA TGTGCCAGCAGCTTGGTGTTCGGGGGCAATGAAAAACTGTTTTTT. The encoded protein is CASSLVFGGNEKLFF.

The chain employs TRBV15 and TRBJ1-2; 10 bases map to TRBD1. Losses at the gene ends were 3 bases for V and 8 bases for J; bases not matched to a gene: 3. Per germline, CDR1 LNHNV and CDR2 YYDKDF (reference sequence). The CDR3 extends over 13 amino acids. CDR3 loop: CATSRATGGGYTF. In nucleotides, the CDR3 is TGTGCCACCAGCAGGGCGACAGGGGGCGGCTACACCTTC.

Here the CDR3 reads CASSVSPPSEQYF. The CDR3 DNA reads as TGTGCCAGCAGTGTTTCACCGCCCTCCGAGCAGTACTTC. This chain uses TRBV2 with TRBJ2-7; no firm D call. The CDR3 is made up of 13 amino acids. Germline V gene data show CDR1 as SNHLY and CDR2 as FYNNEI. V shed 4 bases and J shed 6 bases, with 13 bases lying between them. Looking up the rest from reference TRBV2 and TRBJ2-7 gives the full variable domain: EPEVTQTPSHQVTQMGQEVILRCVPISNHLYFYWYRQILGQKVEFLVSFYNNEISEKSEIFDDQFSVERPDGSNFTLKIRSTKLEDSAMYFCASSVSPPSEQYFGPGTRLTVT.

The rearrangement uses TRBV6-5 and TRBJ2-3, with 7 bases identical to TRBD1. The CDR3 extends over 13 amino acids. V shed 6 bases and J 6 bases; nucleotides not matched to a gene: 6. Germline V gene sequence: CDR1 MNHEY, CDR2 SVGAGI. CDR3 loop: CASSRQGRDTQYF. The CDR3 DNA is TGTGCCAGCAGCAGACAGGGCCGGGATACGCAGTATTTT.

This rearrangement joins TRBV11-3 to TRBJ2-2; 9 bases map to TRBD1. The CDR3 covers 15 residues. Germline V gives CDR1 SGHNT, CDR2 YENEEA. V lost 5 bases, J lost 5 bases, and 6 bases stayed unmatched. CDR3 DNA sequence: TGTGCCAGCAGCCCAAAAGGGACAGGGACCGGGGAGCTGTTTTTT. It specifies CASSPKGTGTGELFF.

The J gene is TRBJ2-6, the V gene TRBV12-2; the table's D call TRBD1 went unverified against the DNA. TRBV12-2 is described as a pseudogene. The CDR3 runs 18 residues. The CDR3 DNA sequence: TGTGCAAGTCGCAAACAGTGCTCCACACAAAGTCGGGCCAACGTCCTGACTTTC. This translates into CASRKQCSTQSRANVLTF.

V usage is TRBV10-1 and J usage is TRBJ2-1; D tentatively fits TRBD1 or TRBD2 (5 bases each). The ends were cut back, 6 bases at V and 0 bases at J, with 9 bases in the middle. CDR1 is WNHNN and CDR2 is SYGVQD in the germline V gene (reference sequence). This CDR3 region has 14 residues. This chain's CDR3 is CASSPGRSYNEQFF. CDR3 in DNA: TGCGCCAGCAGCCCGGGACGCTCCTACAATGAGCAGTTCTTC.

The CDR3 spells CASSGPTDTQYF. DNA for the CDR3: TGCGCCAGCAGTGGTCCCACAGATACGCAGTATTTT. The gene calls are TRBV5-1 and TRBJ2-3; D is ambiguous. CDR3 length: 12 amino acids. Trimming left V 5 bases short and J 2 bases short, with 6 bases between. Germline CDR1 reads SGHRS; CDR2 reads YFSETQ.

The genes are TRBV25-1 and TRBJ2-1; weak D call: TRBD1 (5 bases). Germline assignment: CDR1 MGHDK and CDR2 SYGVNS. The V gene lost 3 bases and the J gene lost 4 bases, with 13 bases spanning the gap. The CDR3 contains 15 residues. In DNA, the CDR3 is TGTGCCAGCAGTGAGGGTGGGGCCGGGTACAATGAGCAGTTCTTC. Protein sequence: CASSEGGAGYNEQFF.

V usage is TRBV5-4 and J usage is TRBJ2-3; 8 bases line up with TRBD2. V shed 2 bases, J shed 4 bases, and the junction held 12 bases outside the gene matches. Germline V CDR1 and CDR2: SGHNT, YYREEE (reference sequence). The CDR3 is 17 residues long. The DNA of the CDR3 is TGTGCCAGCAGCTTCCACCGGCGGCCGGGGGGGGCAGATACGCAGTATTTT. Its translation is CASSFHRRPGGADTQYF.

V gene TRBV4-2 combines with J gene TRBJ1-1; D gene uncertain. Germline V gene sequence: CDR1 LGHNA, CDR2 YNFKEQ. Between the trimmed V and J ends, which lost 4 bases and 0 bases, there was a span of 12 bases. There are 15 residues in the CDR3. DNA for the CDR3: TGTGCCAGCAGCCTATTGTTTCAGATGAACACTGAAGCTTTCTTT. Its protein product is CASSLLFQMNTEAFF.

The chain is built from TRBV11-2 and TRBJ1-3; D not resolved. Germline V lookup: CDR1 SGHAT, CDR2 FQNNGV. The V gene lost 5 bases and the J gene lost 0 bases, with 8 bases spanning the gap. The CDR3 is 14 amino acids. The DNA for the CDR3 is TGTGCCAGCAGCCCCTATCGCTCTGGAAACACCATATATTTT. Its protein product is CASSPYRSGNTIYF.